One sample yielded the 2 T cell receptor beta chains listed below, sequenced in a study of blood T cell repertoires in COVID-19. Measured with immunoSEQ multiplex PCR; TCRdb has only the in-frame clones, and not every one. The sample lists 150,000 to 200,000 clones, more than 75% seen once, with about a sixth in the top ten. The sample comprised PBMCs or T cells enriched from blood (not recorded which). The origin of the receptors is a woman between 45 and 65 years old with acute COVID-19.

The gene calls are TRBV18 and TRBJ2-2; D unresolved. The CDR3 loop spans 17 amino acids. Germline V gene lookup returns CDR1 KGHSH and CDR2 LQKENI. Trimming shortened V by 2 bases and J by 7 bases, and 20 bases separated the two germline ends. For the CDR3, the DNA is TGTGCCAGCTCACCATCGAATCATTTGGCAAAAGACGGGGAGCTGTTTTTT. It specifies CASSPSNHLAKDGELFF.

V usage is TRBV9 and J usage is TRBJ1-1; D is unresolved. Germline-derived CDR1 and CDR2 are SGDLS and YYNGEE. CDR3 length equals 13 residues. The V end lost 5 bases, the J end lost 3 bases, and 11 bases lay between the germline ends. CDR3 bases: TGTGCCAGCAGTCGACGAGGAGACACTGAAGCTTTCTTT. This encodes CASSRRGDTEAFF.